The clone carrying this T cell receptor beta chain was recorded only once. This record comes from a study of OX40 agonist ivuxolimab in advanced cancers. Across the whole study: Eligibility admitted prior anti-PD-1, anti-PD-L1 or anti-CTLA-4 therapy; 30% to 40% had some.

Assay: immunoSEQ multiplex PCR; the TCRdb copy retains only in-frame clones and omits some. The sample has approximately 67,000 clones, 75% to 85% seen once. Germline V lookup: CDR1 SGHTA, CDR2 FQGNSA. V lost 1 base to trimming and J lost 6 bases, with 13 bases between them. The CDR3 has 14 residues. V is TRBV7-2 and J is TRBJ2-7; possibly TRBD2 for D (6 bases). The material sequenced was CD4+ or CD8+ T cells sorted from blood, taken in a trial of the OX40 agonist ivuxolimab. The TCR sequence derives from an adult with an advanced solid tumor such as melanoma, head and neck, liver or kidney cancer. The CDR3, as DNA: TGTGCCAGCAGCTTAGGGGCGCGGGATGTCGAGCAGTACTTC. Translated: CASSLGARDVEQYF.